The 4 T cell receptor beta chains in this list originate from one sample, sequenced in a study of PD-1 blockade in classical Hodgkin lymphoma. Sequenced by immunoSEQ multiplex PCR; TCRdb stores in-frame clones only, minus some. The sample holds 20,000 to 25,000 clones, 80% seen once. The time point denotes: cycle 4 day 1 (C4D1), after more than 5 weeks of nivolumab. Every patient had relapsed following autologous stem cell transplantation, and cohorts differed in brentuximab vedotin exposure. Sequences were derived from peripheral blood mononuclear cells (PBMCs), sampled before the fourth cycle of nivolumab. The receptors were gathered from a human donor with classical Hodgkin lymphoma.

This clone was seen only once. V is TRBV27 and J is TRBJ2-3; D gene unclear. Germline values: CDR1 MNHEY, CDR2 SMNVEV (reference sequence). With 5 bases removed from V and 7 bases from J, the gap between germline ends came to 10 bases. The CDR3 has 12 amino acids. The CDR3 DNA follows: TGTGCCAGCAGTCAGACTCAGAATACGCAGTATTTT. It codes for CASSQTQNTQYF.

The V and J genes are TRBV5-4 and TRBJ1-1; 7 nucleotides align to TRBD1. The CDR3 is 15 amino acids. V was clipped by 4 bases and J by 1 base; unmatched bases: 7. Germline assignment: CDR1 SGHNT and CDR2 YYREEE (reference sequence). DNA for the CDR3: TGTGCCAGCAGCCGGGACAGAGGATCGAACACTGAAGCTTTCTTT. This codes for CASSRDRGSNTEAFF.

CDR3 sequence (DNA): TGCGCCAGCCGGGACGGAGCTAACTATGGCTACACCTTC. It translates to CASRDGANYGYTF. This chain uses TRBV5-1 with TRBJ1-2; tentative D call: TRBD1 (5 bases). CDR1 SGHRS and CDR2 YFSETQ come from the germline V gene. This CDR3 has 13 amino acids. V was trimmed by 7 bases and J by 0 bases, leaving 10 bases between them.

The chain links TRBV15 to TRBJ1-5; TRBD1 agrees at 8 bases. CDR1 is LNHNV and CDR2 is YYDKDF in the germline V gene (reference sequence). V lost 3 bases to trimming and J lost 2 bases; unmatched junction nucleotides: 6. This CDR3 is built from 16 residues. The CDR3: CATSSDRGLGNQPQHF. CDR3 DNA: TGTGCCACCAGCAGCGACAGGGGATTAGGCAATCAGCCCCAGCATTTT.